The clone carrying this T cell receptor (beta chain) was recorded a few times. Antigen specificity is unknown. The repertoire was sequenced with immunoSEQ multiplex PCR; TCRdb's copy has only in-frame clones and lacks some. The sample lists about 180,000 clones, approximately 90% occurring once. This CDR3 is 17 amino acids long. Germline values: CDR1 ENHRY, CDR2 SYGVKD. Trimming removed 7 bases from V and 5 bases from J; junction bases left unmatched: 16. This record belongs to a study of T cell responses to AZD1222 COVID-19 vaccine. Study-level results: Of the AZD1222 recipients, only 5 or 6 were seropositive at baseline. Sampling that yielded the repertoires occurred only after the peak T cell response. Nearly half of unique spike-specific TCRs reportedly avoided B.1.351 and B.1.1.7 mutated regions. The sample set comprised mostly white British donors with more females, and clonal diversity was possibly underestimated.

This receptor was identified in an adult in good health. This sample comprised peripheral blood, obtained on day 0 of AZD1222 vaccination. This chain links TRBV10-3 with TRBJ2-2; TRBD2 agrees at 7 bases. The CDR3 DNA is TGTGCCATCATGGCGGGGCCCTGGGCGGGGGTGACCGGGGAGCTGTTTTTT. Translating it yields CAIMAGPWAGVTGELFF.